This entry concerns a single T cell receptor (beta chain). V was clipped by 1 base and J by 0 bases, with 10 bases between them. Germline V lookup: CDR1 SGHVS, CDR2 FQNEAQ. CDR3 length equals 16 residues. This specimen comes from a study of blood T cell repertoires in COVID-19. Individuals aged about 18 to 90 years were recruited from roughly 22 US areas. Two negative PCRs, clearance, or symptom resolution were required of recovered Cohort 3 donors. Sequencing was performed with immunoSEQ multiplex PCR; in TCRdb, only in-frame clones are kept and a portion is missing. The repertoire has 250,000 or so clones, around 88% of them found once; the top ten carry around 1.9%.

Sequenced: PBMCs or T cells enriched from blood (not recorded which). This sequence joins TRBV7-8 and TRBJ1-3, with D maybe TRBD1 (5 bases). This receptor was identified in a woman in her 50s who had recovered from COVID-19. CDR3: CASSLDQGTSGNTIYF. CDR3 in DNA: TGTGCCAGCAGCTTAGACCAGGGAACCTCTGGAAACACCATATATTTT.